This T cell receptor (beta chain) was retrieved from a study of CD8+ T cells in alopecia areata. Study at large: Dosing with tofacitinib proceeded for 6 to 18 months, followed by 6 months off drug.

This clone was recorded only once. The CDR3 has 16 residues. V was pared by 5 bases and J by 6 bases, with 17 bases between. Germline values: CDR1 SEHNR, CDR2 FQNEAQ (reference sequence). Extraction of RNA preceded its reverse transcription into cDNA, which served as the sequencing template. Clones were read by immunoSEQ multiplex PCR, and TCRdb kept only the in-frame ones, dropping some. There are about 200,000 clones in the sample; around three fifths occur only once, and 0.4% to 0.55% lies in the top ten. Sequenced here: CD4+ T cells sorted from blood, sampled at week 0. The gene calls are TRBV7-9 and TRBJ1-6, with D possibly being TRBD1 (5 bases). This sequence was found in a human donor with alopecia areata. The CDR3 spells CASSPYSGQGNSPLHF. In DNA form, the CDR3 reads TGTGCCAGCAGCCCCTACTCGGGGCAGGGTAATTCACCCCTCCACTTT.